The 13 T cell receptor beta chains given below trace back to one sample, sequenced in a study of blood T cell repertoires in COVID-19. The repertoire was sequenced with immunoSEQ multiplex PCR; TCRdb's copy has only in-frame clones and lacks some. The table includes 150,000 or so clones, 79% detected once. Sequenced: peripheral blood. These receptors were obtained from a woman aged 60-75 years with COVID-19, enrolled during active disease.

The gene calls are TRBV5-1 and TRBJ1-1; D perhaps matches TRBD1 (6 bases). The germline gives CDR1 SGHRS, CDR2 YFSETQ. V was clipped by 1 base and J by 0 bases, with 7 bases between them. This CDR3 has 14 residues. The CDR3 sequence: CASSLQGMNTEAFF. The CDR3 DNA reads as TGCGCCAGCAGCTTGCAGGGGATGAACACTGAAGCTTTCTTT.

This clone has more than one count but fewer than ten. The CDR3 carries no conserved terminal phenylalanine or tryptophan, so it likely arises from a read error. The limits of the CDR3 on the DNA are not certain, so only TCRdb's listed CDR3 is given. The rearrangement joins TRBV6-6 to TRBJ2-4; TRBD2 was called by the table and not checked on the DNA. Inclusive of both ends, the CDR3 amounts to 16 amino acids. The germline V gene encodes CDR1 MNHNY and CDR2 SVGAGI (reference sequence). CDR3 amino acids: CASRQSGTSGGAFFLL.

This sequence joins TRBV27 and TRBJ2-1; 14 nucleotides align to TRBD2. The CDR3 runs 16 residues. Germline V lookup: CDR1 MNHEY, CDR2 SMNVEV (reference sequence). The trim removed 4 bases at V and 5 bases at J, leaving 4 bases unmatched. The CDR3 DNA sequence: TGTGCCAGCAGTTCTCGGACTAGCGGGAGGAACAATGAGCAGTTCTTC. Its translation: CASSSRTSGRNNEQFF.

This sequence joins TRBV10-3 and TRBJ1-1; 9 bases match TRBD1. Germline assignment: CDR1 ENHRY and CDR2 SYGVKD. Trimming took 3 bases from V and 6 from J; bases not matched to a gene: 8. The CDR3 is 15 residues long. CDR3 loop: CAISEAGTGKAEAFF. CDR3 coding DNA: TGTGCCATCAGTGAAGCTGGGACAGGGAAGGCTGAAGCTTTCTTT.

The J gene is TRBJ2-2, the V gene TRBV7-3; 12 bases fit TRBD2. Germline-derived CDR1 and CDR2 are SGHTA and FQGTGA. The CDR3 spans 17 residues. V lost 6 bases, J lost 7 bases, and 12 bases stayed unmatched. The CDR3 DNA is TGTGCCAGCAGTCTAAACGGACTAGCGGGGACAGGCGGGGAGCTGTTTTTT. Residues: CASSLNGLAGTGGELFF.

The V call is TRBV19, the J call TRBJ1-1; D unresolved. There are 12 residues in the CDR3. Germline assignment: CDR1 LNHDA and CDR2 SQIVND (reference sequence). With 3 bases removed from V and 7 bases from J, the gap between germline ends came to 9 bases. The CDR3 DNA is TGTGCCAGTAGTATGATGCGGGGTGAAGCTTTCTTT. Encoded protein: CASSMMRGEAFF.

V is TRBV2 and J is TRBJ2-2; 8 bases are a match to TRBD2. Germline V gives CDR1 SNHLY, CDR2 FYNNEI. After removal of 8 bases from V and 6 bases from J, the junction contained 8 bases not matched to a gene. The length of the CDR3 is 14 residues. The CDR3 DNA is TGTGCCAGCTGGAGCGGGAGTATCGCCGGGGAGCTGTTTTTT. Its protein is CASWSGSIAGELFF.

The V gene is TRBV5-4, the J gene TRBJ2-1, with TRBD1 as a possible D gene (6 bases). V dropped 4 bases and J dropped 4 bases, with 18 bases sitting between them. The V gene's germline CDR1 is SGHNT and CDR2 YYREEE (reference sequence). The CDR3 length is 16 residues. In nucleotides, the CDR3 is TGTGCCAGCAGCACCGGGACACGGATGGTATACAATGAGCAGTTCTTC. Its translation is CASSTGTRMVYNEQFF. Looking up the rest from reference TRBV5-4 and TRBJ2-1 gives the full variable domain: ETGVTQSPTHLIKTRGQQVTLRCSSQSGHNTVSWYQQALGQGPQFIFQYYREEENGRGNFPPRFSGLQFPNYSSELNVNALELDDSALYLCASSTGTRMVYNEQFFGPGTRLTVL.

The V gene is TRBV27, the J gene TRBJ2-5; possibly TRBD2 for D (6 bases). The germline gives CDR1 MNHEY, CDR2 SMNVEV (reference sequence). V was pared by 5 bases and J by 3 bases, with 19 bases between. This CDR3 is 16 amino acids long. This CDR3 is CASSKGVGRLEETQYF. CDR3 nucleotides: TGTGCCAGCAGTAAGGGAGTAGGGAGACTAGAAGAGACCCAGTACTTC.

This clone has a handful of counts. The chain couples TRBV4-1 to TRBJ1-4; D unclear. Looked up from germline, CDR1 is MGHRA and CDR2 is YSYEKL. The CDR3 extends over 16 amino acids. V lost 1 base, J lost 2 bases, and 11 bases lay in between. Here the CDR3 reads CASSQVAIPTNEKLFF. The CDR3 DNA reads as TGCGCCAGCAGCCAAGTAGCAATACCGACTAATGAAAAACTGTTTTTT.

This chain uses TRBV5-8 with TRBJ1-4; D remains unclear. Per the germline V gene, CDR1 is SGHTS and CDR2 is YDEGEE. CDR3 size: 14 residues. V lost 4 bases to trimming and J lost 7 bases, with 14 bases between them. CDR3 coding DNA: TGTGCCAGCAGCCCCGGGTGGAGAGGTGAAAAACTGTTTTTT. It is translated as CASSPGWRGEKLFF.

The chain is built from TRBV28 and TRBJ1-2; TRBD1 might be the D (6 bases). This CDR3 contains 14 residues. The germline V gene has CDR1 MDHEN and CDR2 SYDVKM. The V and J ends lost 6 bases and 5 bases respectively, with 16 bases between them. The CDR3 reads CASSVGQSIYGYTF. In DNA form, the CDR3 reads TGTGCCAGCAGCGTAGGACAGTCGATTTATGGCTACACCTTC.

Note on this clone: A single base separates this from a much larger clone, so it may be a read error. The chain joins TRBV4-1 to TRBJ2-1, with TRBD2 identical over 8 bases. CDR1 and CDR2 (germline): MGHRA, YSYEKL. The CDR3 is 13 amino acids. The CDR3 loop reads CASGHSGRNEQFF. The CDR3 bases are TGCGCCAGCGGCCACAGCGGGAGAAATGAGCAGTTCTTC.